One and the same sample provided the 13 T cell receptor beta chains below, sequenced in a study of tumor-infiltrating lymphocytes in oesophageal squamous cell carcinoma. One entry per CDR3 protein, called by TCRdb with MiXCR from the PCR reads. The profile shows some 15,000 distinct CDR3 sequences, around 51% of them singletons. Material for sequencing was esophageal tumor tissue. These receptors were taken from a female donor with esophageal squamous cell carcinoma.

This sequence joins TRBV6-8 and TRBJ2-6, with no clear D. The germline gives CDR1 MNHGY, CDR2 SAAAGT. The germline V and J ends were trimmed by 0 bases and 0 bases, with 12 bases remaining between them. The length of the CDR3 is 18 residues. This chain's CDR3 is CASSYSRSFRSGANVLTF. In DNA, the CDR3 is TGTGCCAGCAGTTACTCGAGGTCGTTCCGCTCTGGGGCCAACGTCCTGACTTTC.

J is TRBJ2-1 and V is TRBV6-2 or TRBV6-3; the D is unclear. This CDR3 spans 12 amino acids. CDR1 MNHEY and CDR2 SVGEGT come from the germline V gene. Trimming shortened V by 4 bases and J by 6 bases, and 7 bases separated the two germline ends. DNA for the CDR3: TGTGCCAGCAGTTCTTGGTTCAATGAGCAGTTCTTC. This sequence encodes CASSSWFNEQFF.

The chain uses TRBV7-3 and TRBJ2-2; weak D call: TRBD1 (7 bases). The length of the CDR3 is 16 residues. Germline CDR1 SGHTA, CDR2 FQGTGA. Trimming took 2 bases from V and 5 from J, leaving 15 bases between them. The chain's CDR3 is CASSLGGAGGTGELFF. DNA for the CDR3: TGTGCCAGCAGCTTAGGAGGGGCAGGGGGGACCGGGGAGCTGTTTTTT.

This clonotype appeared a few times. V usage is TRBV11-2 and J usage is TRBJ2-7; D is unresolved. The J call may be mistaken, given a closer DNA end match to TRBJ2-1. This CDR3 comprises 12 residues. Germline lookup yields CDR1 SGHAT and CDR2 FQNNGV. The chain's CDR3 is CASSFGINEQFF. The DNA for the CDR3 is TGTGCCAGCAGCTTCGGTATAAATGAGCAGTTCTTC.

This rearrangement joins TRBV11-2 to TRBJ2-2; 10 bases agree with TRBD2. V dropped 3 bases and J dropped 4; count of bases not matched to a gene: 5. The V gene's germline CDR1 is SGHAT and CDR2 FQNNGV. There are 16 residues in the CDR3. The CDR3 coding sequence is TGTGCCAGCAGCTTTGGAGCGGGAGGGCTCACCGGGGAGCTGTTTTTT. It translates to CASSFGAGGLTGELFF.

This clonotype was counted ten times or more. CDR3 region: CASSQAGFAGGYGYTF. CDR3 nucleotides: TGTGCCAGCAGCCAAGCGGGCTTCGCGGGCGGCTATGGCTACACCTTC. The V call is TRBV4-2, the J call TRBJ1-2; D gene unclear. V lost 1 base and J lost 4, with 16 bases in between. CDR1 is LGHNA, CDR2 YNFKEQ, per germline. The CDR3 has 16 residues.

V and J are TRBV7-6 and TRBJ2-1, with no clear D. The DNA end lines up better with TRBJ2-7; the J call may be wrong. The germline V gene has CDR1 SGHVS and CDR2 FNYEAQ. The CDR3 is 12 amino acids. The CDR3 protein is CASFPLCYEQYF. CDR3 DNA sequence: TGTGCTAGCTTCCCTCTCTGCTACGAGCAGTACTTC.

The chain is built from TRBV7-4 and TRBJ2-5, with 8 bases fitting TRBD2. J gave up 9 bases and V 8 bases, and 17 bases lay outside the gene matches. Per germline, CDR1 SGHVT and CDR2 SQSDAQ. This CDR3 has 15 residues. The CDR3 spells CASARRREAREAQYF. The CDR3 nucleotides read TGTGCCAGCGCACGCAGGCGGGAGGCCCGCGAGGCCCAGTACTTC.

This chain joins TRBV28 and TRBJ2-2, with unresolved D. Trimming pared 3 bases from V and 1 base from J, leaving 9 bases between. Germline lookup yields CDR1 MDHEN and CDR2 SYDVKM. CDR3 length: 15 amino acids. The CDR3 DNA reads TGTGCCAGCAGTTTCATGGCGGAGAACACCGGGGAGCTGTTTTTT. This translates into CASSFMAENTGELFF.

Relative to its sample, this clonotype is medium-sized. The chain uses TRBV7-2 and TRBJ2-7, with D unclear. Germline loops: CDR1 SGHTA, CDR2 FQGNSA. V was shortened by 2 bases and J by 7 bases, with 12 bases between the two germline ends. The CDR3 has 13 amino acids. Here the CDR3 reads CASSLRPEWEQYF. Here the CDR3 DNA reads TGTGCCAGCAGCTTACGGCCTGAATGGGAGCAGTACTTC.

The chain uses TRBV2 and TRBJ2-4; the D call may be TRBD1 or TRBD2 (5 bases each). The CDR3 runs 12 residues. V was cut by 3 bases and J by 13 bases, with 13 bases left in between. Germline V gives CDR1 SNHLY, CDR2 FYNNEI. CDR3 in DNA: TGTGCCAGCAGTGATGACGGGTGGGGGCAGTACTTC. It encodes CASSDDGWGQYF.

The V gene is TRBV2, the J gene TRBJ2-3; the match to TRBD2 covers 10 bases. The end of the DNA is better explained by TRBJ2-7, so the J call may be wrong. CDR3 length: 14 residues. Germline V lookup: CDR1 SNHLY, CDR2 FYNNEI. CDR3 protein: CASSPASGSYEQYF. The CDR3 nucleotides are TGTGCCAGCAGCCCGGCTAGCGGGAGTTACGAGCAGTACTTC.

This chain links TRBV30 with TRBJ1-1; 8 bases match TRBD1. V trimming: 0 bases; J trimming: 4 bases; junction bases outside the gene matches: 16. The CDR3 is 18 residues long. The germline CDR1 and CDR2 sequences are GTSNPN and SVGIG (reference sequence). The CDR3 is CAWSVPLGQGAWGTEAFF. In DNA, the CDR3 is TGTGCCTGGAGTGTACCTCTCGGACAGGGAGCGTGGGGCACTGAAGCTTTCTTT.